This T cell receptor beta chain appears in the sequencing data of a study of regulatory T cells in long-lasting Graves disease. Time point given: newly diagnosed GD, antithyroid drugs for less than 3 months. PBMC RNA was the source of the TCR library. iRepertoire HTBI primers and Arm-PCR of CDR3 regions built TCR beta libraries. TCRdb re-analysed the multiplex PCR reads in MiXCR, keeping a single row per CDR3 protein. This sample yields approximately 400,000 distinct CDR3 sequences, of which under 15% are seen a single time; over 15% belongs to the top ten. This clonotype was counted ten times or more. The CDR3 totals 16 residues. Germline V gene sequence: CDR1 MNHEY, CDR2 SMNVEV (reference sequence). Trimming removed 5 bases from V and 4 bases from J; junction bases left unmatched: 5. The same data also contributed to another study, on T cells in Graves' hyperthyroidism and ophthalmopathy.

The chain recombines TRBV27 with TRBJ2-1, with 13 bases that match TRBD2. This receptor was taken from a woman in her 30s with Graves disease. Sample: peripheral blood mononuclear cells (PBMCs), taken at new diagnosis, from a patient treated with antithyroid drugs. CDR3 sequence (DNA): TGTGCCAGCAGTCCAGGGACTAGCGGGATGTACAATGAGCAGTTCTTC. Translation: CASSPGTSGMYNEQFF.